Listed here are 27 T cell receptor beta chains from one sample, sequenced in a study of CD8 T cells in Susac syndrome. cDNA came from around 0.5 to 1 ug RNA primed by random hexamers. TCRdb redid the calling of the immunoSEQ multiplex PCR reads with MiXCR, one entry per CDR3 protein. The sample consists of roughly 330,000 distinct CDR3 sequences, 90% to 95% of them appearing once. Source material: CD4+ T cells from PBMCs. The receptor source for this set is a human donor with multiple sclerosis.

The J gene is TRBJ1-1, the V gene TRBV5-1; 7 bases match TRBD1. The CDR3 runs 16 residues. Germline V CDR1 and CDR2: SGHRS, YFSETQ. V lost 3 bases and J lost 3; bases outside the gene matches: 11. CDR3 sequence reads: CASSSLITGDYTEAFF. As DNA, the CDR3 is TGCGCCAGCAGCTCCCTCATCACAGGGGACTACACTGAAGCTTTCTTT.

This clonotype was found once. V usage is TRBV5-1 and J usage is TRBJ1-2; TRBD1 agrees at 7 bases. This CDR3 has 14 amino acids. The germline V gene has CDR1 SGHRS and CDR2 YFSETQ. V gave up 1 base and J gave up 4 bases; unmatched junction bases: 4. The CDR3 DNA is TGCGCCAGCAGCTTGCTCGGACAGGCCTATGGCTACACCTTC. Translating it yields CASSLLGQAYGYTF.

The rearrangement links TRBV30 to TRBJ2-3; D is unresolved. V was shortened by 6 bases and J by 0 bases, with 10 bases between the two germline ends. Germline lookup yields CDR1 GTSNPN and CDR2 SVGIG (reference sequence). The CDR3 sequence is 13 residues long. The CDR3 protein is CACGTASTDTQYF. In DNA form, the CDR3 reads TGTGCCTGCGGAACCGCGAGCACAGATACGCAGTATTTT.

This clonotype was counted a single time. This chain uses TRBV6-1 with TRBJ1-1; D unresolved. The germline V and J ends were trimmed by 6 bases and 0 bases, with 5 bases remaining between them. The CDR3 contains 12 residues. Looked up from germline, CDR1 is MNHNS and CDR2 is SASEGT. CDR3 sequence (DNA): TGTGCCAGCAGGGGGATGAACACTGAAGCTTTCTTT. This codes for CASRGMNTEAFF.

The chain joins TRBV3-1 to TRBJ1-4; D ambiguous. The CDR3 spans 12 residues. The germline CDR1 and CDR2 sequences are LGHDT and YNNKEL (reference sequence). Trimming took off 1 base at V and 8 bases at J, with 5 bases between the two ends. CDR3: CASSQGQEKLFF. The CDR3 nucleotides read TGTGCCAGCAGCCAAGGGCAGGAAAAACTGTTTTTT.

The chain uses TRBV7-2 and TRBJ2-7; TRBD2 matches at 10 bases. This CDR3 spans 14 amino acids. Germline values: CDR1 SGHTA, CDR2 FQGNSA. With 5 bases clipped from V and 4 bases from J, the junction kept 5 bases outside the gene matches. The CDR3 coding sequence is TGTGCCAGCAGCCCCGGGACTAGCGCATACGAGCAGTACTTC. Its translation is CASSPGTSAYEQYF. Using reference TRBV7-2 and TRBJ2-7 for the parts outside the CDR3, the full variable domain is GAGVSQSPSNKVTEKGKDVELRCDPISGHTALYWYRQSLGQGLEFLIYFQGNSAPDKSGLPSDRFSAERTGGSVSTLTIQRTQQEDSAVYLCASSPGTSAYEQYFGPGTRLTVT.

The J gene is TRBJ2-7, the V gene TRBV20-1; perhaps TRBD2 as D (6 bases). In germline, CDR1 is DFQATT, CDR2 SNEGSKA (reference sequence). The CDR3 consists of 12 residues. Trimming shortened V by 3 bases and J by 7 bases, and 13 bases separated the two germline ends. The chain's CDR3 is CSASPAGLEQYF. In DNA form, the CDR3 reads TGCAGTGCTAGCCCCGCGGGACTTGAGCAGTACTTC.

The chain couples TRBV3-1 to TRBJ1-1; TRBD1 agrees at 8 bases. Germline loops: CDR1 LGHDT, CDR2 YNNKEL (reference sequence). The V gene end was trimmed by 1 base and the J gene end by 10 bases; junction bases not matched to a gene: 5. This CDR3 has 13 residues. CDR3 in amino acids: CASSQVQGAVAFF. The CDR3 DNA reads TGTGCCAGCAGCCAAGTTCAGGGGGCGGTAGCTTTCTTT.

The chain uses TRBV20-1 and TRBJ2-5, with D perhaps matching TRBD2 (6 bases). The CDR3 contains 18 residues. In germline, CDR1 is DFQATT, CDR2 SNEGSKA (reference sequence). The V end lost 0 bases, the J end lost 4 bases, and 24 bases lay between the germline ends. The DNA of the CDR3 is TGCAGTGCTAGAGATACCCCCGTAAGGCGGGGCCCATTAGAGACCCAGTACTTC. Protein sequence: CSARDTPVRRGPLETQYF.

The rearrangement joins TRBV24-1 to TRBJ2-2, with a possible D match to TRBD2 (6 bases). This CDR3 comprises 15 residues. Trimming stripped 12 bases from V and 0 bases from J, with 16 bases between. Germline CDR1 reads KGHDR; CDR2 reads SFDVKD. In DNA form, the CDR3 reads TGTGCCTCCTCCGGCGGGGCATCGAACACCGGGGAGCTGTTTTTT. It yields the protein CASSGGASNTGELFF.

The V and J genes are TRBV3-1 and TRBJ2-2, with 13 positions matching TRBD2. CDR3 length: 19 residues. The germline gives CDR1 LGHDT, CDR2 YNNKEL (reference sequence). J was trimmed by 0 bases and V by 5 bases; bases with no gene match: 9. The CDR3 DNA reads as TGTGCCAGCAGCAAAATCTTAGGACTAGCGGGAGCGAACACCGGGGAGCTGTTTTTT. It is translated as CASSKILGLAGANTGELFF.

The V gene is TRBV29-1, the J gene TRBJ1-4; weak D call: TRBD1 (6 bases). The CDR3 has 13 residues. The V and J ends lost 7 bases and 2 bases respectively, with 11 bases between them. Germline V gene data show CDR1 as SQVTM and CDR2 as ANQGSEA. In DNA, the CDR3 is TGCAGCGCGGGCAGGGGTACTAATGAAAAACTGTTTTTT. It translates to CSAGRGTNEKLFF.

The chain uses TRBV19 and TRBJ1-5; D perhaps matches TRBD1 (5 bases). V was trimmed by 6 bases and J by 3 bases, leaving 12 bases between them. This CDR3 spans 14 amino acids. Germline lookup yields CDR1 LNHDA and CDR2 SQIVND (reference sequence). The CDR3: CASSSVDINQPQHF. The DNA for the CDR3 is TGTGCCAGTAGCTCCGTGGACATCAATCAGCCCCAGCATTTT.

The J gene is TRBJ1-4, the V gene TRBV21-1. TRBV21-1 is annotated as a pseudogene. The length of the CDR3 is 15 residues. CDR3 residues: CASSKESENNEKLFF. As DNA, the CDR3 is TGTGCCAGCAGCAAAGAGTCCGAGAACAATGAAAAACTGTTTTTT.

The sample holds one count of this clonotype. The CDR3 spells CASTWGYNEQFF. CDR3 bases: TGTGCCAGCACCTGGGGCTACAATGAGCAGTTCTTC. This chain uses TRBV7-9 with TRBJ2-1; no clear D. The ends were cut back, 7 bases at V and 3 bases at J, with 7 bases in the middle. Germline V gene data show CDR1 as SEHNR and CDR2 as FQNEAQ (reference sequence). The CDR3 runs to 12 residues.

This clonotype turned up a few times. The chain uses TRBV18 and TRBJ1-4; D possibly corresponds to TRBD1 (5 bases). The CDR3 contains 14 residues. The germline gives CDR1 KGHSH, CDR2 LQKENI. Trimming removed 2 bases at V and 2 bases at J, with 6 bases between. The CDR3 coding sequence is TGTGCCAGCTCACCAGGGGGGACTAATGAAAAACTGTTTTTT. Its translation: CASSPGGTNEKLFF.

The V and J genes are TRBV29-1 and TRBJ1-1; no reliable D call. The germline V gene encodes CDR1 SQVTM and CDR2 ANQGSEA. V was clipped by 4 bases and J by 8 bases, with 20 bases between them. This CDR3 has 14 amino acids. CDR3 loop: CSVGGRANGEEAFF. In nucleotides, the CDR3 is TGCAGCGTTGGCGGACGGGCTAATGGGGAAGAAGCTTTCTTT.

The chain is built from TRBV20-1 and TRBJ2-5; possible D gene TRBD1, 6 bases. There are 14 residues in the CDR3. V lost 3 bases and J 2 bases, leaving 13 bases between the germline ends. CDR1 DFQATT and CDR2 SNEGSKA come from the germline V gene (reference sequence). This CDR3 reads CSASAQGWQETQYF. CDR3 coding DNA: TGCAGTGCTAGCGCACAGGGCTGGCAAGAGACCCAGTACTTC.

The chain recombines TRBV5-6 with TRBJ1-1; 8 bases fit TRBD1. The germline gives CDR1 SGHDT, CDR2 YYEEEE. The CDR3 is 13 amino acids. V shed 3 bases, J shed 5 bases, and the junction held 3 bases outside the gene matches. CDR3 protein: CASSSRGQTEAFF. The DNA of the CDR3 is TGTGCCAGCAGCTCCAGGGGGCAGACTGAAGCTTTCTTT. Based on the CDR3 plus reference TRBV5-6 and TRBJ1-1, the full variable domain is DAGVTQSPTHLIKTRGQQVTLRCSPKSGHDTVSWYQQALGQGPQFIFQYYEEEERQRGNFPDRFSGHQFPNYSSELNVNALLLGDSALYLCASSSRGQTEAFFGQGTRLTVV.

V and J are TRBV7-2 and TRBJ2-4; D tentatively reads TRBD1 or TRBD2 (5 bases each). CDR1 and CDR2 from the germline V gene are SGHTA and FQGNSA. The V gene lost 4 bases and the J gene lost 6 bases, with 13 bases spanning the gap. The length of the CDR3 is 14 residues. CDR3 coding DNA: TGTGCCAGCAGCTCCACCGGGACGGTAAACATTCAGTACTTC. It codes for CASSSTGTVNIQYF.

The rearrangement links TRBV7-2 to TRBJ2-3; D ambiguous. V was shortened by 4 bases and J by 0 bases, with 14 bases between the two germline ends. From germline, CDR1 is SGHTA and CDR2 FQGNSA. This CDR3 has 16 residues. The CDR3 spells CASSWASGESTDTQYF. The CDR3 region has the DNA TGTGCCAGCAGCTGGGCCTCAGGAGAAAGCACAGATACGCAGTATTTT.

The genes are TRBV6-5 and TRBJ1-2; D perhaps matches TRBD1 (5 bases). With 5 bases removed from V and 6 bases from J, the gap between germline ends came to 13 bases. CDR1 is MNHEY, CDR2 SVGAGI, per germline. The CDR3 totals 13 residues. CDR3 nucleotides: TGTGCCAGCAGTCGCAGACGGGACCATGGCTACACCTTC. This translates into CASSRRRDHGYTF.

The V and J genes are TRBV5-1 and TRBJ1-1, with D tentatively TRBD1 (6 bases). The CDR3 consists of 16 residues. Per the germline V gene, CDR1 is SGHRS and CDR2 is YFSETQ. Trimming took off 0 bases at V and 9 bases at J, with 21 bases between the two ends. CDR3 DNA sequence: TGCGCCAGCAGCTTGGCGGGGACCGGAGAAGGGGGTAAAGCTTTCTTT. This gives the protein CASSLAGTGEGGKAFF.

V usage is TRBV2 and J usage is TRBJ2-1; 12 bases fit TRBD2. Germline values: CDR1 SNHLY, CDR2 FYNNEI. This CDR3 comprises 15 residues. J lost 4 bases, V lost 6 bases, and 4 bases had no gene match. CDR3: CASRPGLAGYNEQFF. Written as DNA, the CDR3 is TGTGCCAGCAGACCGGGACTAGCGGGTTACAATGAGCAGTTCTTC. The entire variable domain, with the rest obtained from reference TRBV2 and TRBJ2-1, is as follows: EPEVTQTPSHQVTQMGQEVILRCVPISNHLYFYWYRQILGQKVEFLVSFYNNEISEKSEIFDDQFSVERPDGSNFTLKIRSTKLEDSAMYFCASRPGLAGYNEQFFGPGTRLTVL.

This clonotype came up once. V usage is TRBV7-9 and J usage is TRBJ2-7; maybe TRBD1 (7 bases). The CDR3 extends over 16 amino acids. Germline V gene lookup returns CDR1 SEHNR and CDR2 FQNEAQ (reference sequence). The V and J ends lost 4 bases and 3 bases respectively, with 19 bases between them. As DNA, the CDR3 is TGTGCCAGCAGCTCTGGGCGGGGACAGCCACACTACGAGCAGTACTTC. The encoded protein is CASSSGRGQPHYEQYF.

J is TRBJ1-5 and V is TRBV12-3 or TRBV12-4; D might be TRBD1 (6 bases). V dropped 2 bases and J dropped 4 bases, with 12 bases sitting between them. The length of the CDR3 is 15 residues. CDR3 protein: CASSLWAGENQPQHF. The CDR3 region has the DNA TGTGCCAGCAGTTTATGGGCAGGGGAAAATCAGCCCCAGCATTTT.

The chain is built from TRBV4-1 and TRBJ2-1; TRBD2 matches at 7 bases. Germline values: CDR1 MGHRA, CDR2 YSYEKL. CDR3 length equals 17 residues. J lost 8 bases, V lost 1 base, and 14 bases had no gene match. This CDR3 is CASSQAVAGGSKDEQFF. In DNA, the CDR3 is TGCGCCAGCAGCCAAGCCGTTGCCGGCGGGAGTAAAGATGAGCAGTTCTTC.